The clone carrying this TCR beta chain occurred once. What it binds is not known. CDR3 length: 13 residues. Per germline, CDR1 SGHNT and CDR2 YYREEE (reference sequence). V was clipped by 0 bases and J by 6 bases, with 6 bases between them. Some clones are missing from TCRdb's copy, which holds only in-frame ones; the method was immunoSEQ multiplex PCR. The data contain about 1.4 million clones, around 95% of them singletons. The sample comes from a study of shared clonotypes between healthy human individuals. Findings and limits, study-wide: Specimens sampled were limited to blood, with tissue repertoires likely differing.

This chain connects TRBV5-4 to TRBJ1-4, with unresolved D. This clonotype originated in a man aged 25 to 45 in good health. The specimen was naive CD4+ T cells sorted from blood. The subset: CD45RA+ positively selected. The CDR3 here is CASSLDRDEKLFF. The CDR3 region has the DNA TGTGCCAGCAGCTTGGATCGGGATGAAAAACTGTTTTTT.